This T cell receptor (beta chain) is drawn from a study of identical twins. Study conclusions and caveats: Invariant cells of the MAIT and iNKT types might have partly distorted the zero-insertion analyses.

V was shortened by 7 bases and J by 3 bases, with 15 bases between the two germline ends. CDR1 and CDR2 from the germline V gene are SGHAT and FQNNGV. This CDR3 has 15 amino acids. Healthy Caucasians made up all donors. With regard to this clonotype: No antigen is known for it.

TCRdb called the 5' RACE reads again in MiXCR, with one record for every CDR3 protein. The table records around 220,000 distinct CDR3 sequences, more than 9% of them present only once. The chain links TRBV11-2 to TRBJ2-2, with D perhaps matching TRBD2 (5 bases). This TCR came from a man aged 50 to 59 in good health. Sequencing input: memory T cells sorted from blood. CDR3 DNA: TGTGCCAGCATGCCGGGATTGTCTCACACCGGGGAGCTGTTTTTT. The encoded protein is CASMPGLSHTGELFF.